The 26 T cell receptor beta chains below all came from one sample that was sequenced in a study of blood T cell repertoires in COVID-19. TCRdb keeps only in-frame clones here, not all; method: immunoSEQ multiplex PCR. The sample lists about 33,000 clones; about 91% were seen once. The sequencing input was peripheral blood. These receptors all come from a human donor in a cohort sampled during active COVID-19.

This chain uses TRBV5-4 with TRBJ2-2, with 8 bases lining up with TRBD1. This CDR3 is 15 amino acids long. Germline V gives CDR1 SGHNT, CDR2 YYREEE (reference sequence). V dropped 5 bases and J dropped 7; count of bases not matched to a gene: 10. The CDR3 nucleotides read TGTGCCAGCAGTTATTTGCAGGGGGCAATCGGGGAGCTGTTTTTT. This encodes CASSYLQGAIGELFF.

V and J are TRBV6-2 or TRBV6-3 and TRBJ2-7; D is possibly TRBD1 (6 bases). The CDR3 extends over 15 amino acids. The germline V gene encodes CDR1 MNHEY and CDR2 SVGEGT. V lost 2 bases and J lost 5, with 16 bases in between. The CDR3 loop is CASSYVGRGWNEQYF. The CDR3 DNA is TGTGCCAGCAGTTACGTTGGCAGGGGTTGGAACGAGCAGTACTTC.

The chain carries TRBV29-1 and TRBJ2-5; 13 bases are shared with TRBD2. Germline V gene data show CDR1 as SQVTM and CDR2 as ANQGSEA. Trimming cost V 7 bases and J 5 bases; bases outside gene matches: 7. This CDR3 is 14 amino acids long. The CDR3 nucleotides are TGCAGCGCCGGGACTAGCGGGGTCCGGGAGACCCAGTACTTC. Translation: CSAGTSGVRETQYF.

The CDR3 nucleotides read TGTGCCAGCAGCCTGAAGGGACACAACTATGGCTACACCTTC. It encodes CASSLKGHNYGYTF. The chain couples TRBV14 to TRBJ1-2; tentatively, D is TRBD1 (6 bases). The germline V and J ends were trimmed by 4 bases and 2 bases, with 11 bases remaining between them. The CDR3 is made up of 14 amino acids. CDR1 is SGHDN, CDR2 FVKESK, per germline.

The V and J genes are TRBV19 and TRBJ2-2, with 7 bases matching TRBD2. V lost 5 bases, J lost 1 base, and 4 bases stayed unmatched. The CDR3 spans 15 residues. Per germline, CDR1 LNHDA and CDR2 SQIVND (reference sequence). The CDR3 reads CASSGRERNTGELFF. In DNA, the CDR3 is TGTGCCAGTAGTGGGCGGGAGAGGAACACCGGGGAGCTGTTTTTT.

The chain links TRBV4-1 to TRBJ2-2, with 8 nucleotides matching TRBD1. V lost 5 bases to trimming and J lost 3 bases; unmatched junction nucleotides: 5. This CDR3 contains 15 residues. CDR1 MGHRA and CDR2 YSYEKL come from the germline V gene. The DNA for the CDR3 is TGCGCCAGCAGCGCTAGGACAGGGTACACCGGGGAGCTGTTTTTT. Residues: CASSARTGYTGELFF.

The chain employs TRBV27 and TRBJ2-5; possibly TRBD1 for D (6 bases). CDR1 is MNHEY and CDR2 is SMNVEV in the germline V gene (reference sequence). The V end was cut by 5 bases, the J end by 1 base, with 17 bases between. This CDR3 has 16 amino acids. CDR3 sequence: CASSRVLGTPQETQYF. CDR3 nucleotide sequence: TGTGCCAGCAGTCGGGTCTTAGGGACACCCCAAGAGACCCAGTACTTC.

This clone has only a few counts. This chain links TRBV6-5 with TRBJ1-6; D unresolved. The germline V gene has CDR1 MNHEY and CDR2 SVGAGI. The germline V and J ends were trimmed by 8 bases and 0 bases, with 11 bases remaining between them. The CDR3 totals 15 residues. As DNA, the CDR3 is TGTGCCAGCCGAATCCGGGGCTCCTATAATTCACCCCTCCACTTT. It specifies CASRIRGSYNSPLHF.

This clone was counted only a few times. The V and J genes are TRBV20-1 and TRBJ1-2; D call uncertain. Looked up from germline, CDR1 is DFQATT and CDR2 is SNEGSKA (reference sequence). The V end was cut by 5 bases, the J end by 7 bases, with 11 bases between. The CDR3 sequence is 11 residues long. CDR3 sequence (DNA): TGCAGTGCTCGACACTCGCTTGGCTACACCTTC. This gives the protein CSARHSLGYTF.

The chain carries TRBV10-3 and TRBJ2-7, with TRBD1 matching over 7 bases. The CDR3 extends over 14 amino acids. CDR1 ENHRY and CDR2 SYGVKD come from the germline V gene. With V trimmed by 3 bases and J by 3 bases, 5 bases remained unmatched. CDR3 amino acids: CAISDPTGFYEQYF. CDR3 nucleotides: TGTGCCATCAGTGATCCGACAGGGTTCTACGAGCAGTACTTC.

This chain uses TRBV4-1 with TRBJ2-5, with D possibly matching TRBD2 (6 bases). The germline V and J ends were trimmed by 2 bases and 4 bases, with 11 bases remaining between them. Germline V gene lookup returns CDR1 MGHRA and CDR2 YSYEKL. The CDR3 is 14 amino acids. The CDR3 loop is CASSQSGVGETQYF. CDR3 coding DNA: TGCGCCAGCAGCCAATCGGGAGTGGGAGAGACCCAGTACTTC.

The V call is TRBV19, the J call TRBJ2-1; D may be TRBD2 (6 bases). The CDR3 consists of 15 residues. V lost 7 bases and J 7 bases, leaving 20 bases between the germline ends. CDR1 and CDR2 (germline): LNHDA, SQIVND (reference sequence). CDR3 sequence: CASTPRGGRRNEQFF. The CDR3, as DNA: TGTGCCAGTACCCCCCGTGGGGGGAGACGGAATGAGCAGTTCTTC.

This sequence joins TRBV6-2 or TRBV6-3 and TRBJ1-3; D not resolved. With 5 bases removed from V and 2 bases from J, the gap between germline ends came to 7 bases. Germline V gene data show CDR1 as MNHEY and CDR2 as SVGEGT. The CDR3 sequence is 13 residues long. Here the CDR3 DNA reads TGTGCCAGCAGTCTCTCCCCTGGAAACACCATATATTTT. Its protein product is CASSLSPGNTIYF.

The chain employs TRBV14 and TRBJ2-3; 10 bases agree with TRBD2. J lost 7 bases, V lost 4 bases, and 20 bases had no gene match. Germline V gene lookup returns CDR1 SGHDN and CDR2 FVKESK. This CDR3 comprises 19 residues. The CDR3 is CASSPSNILASGRLNTQYF. CDR3 nucleotides: TGTGCCAGCAGCCCAAGTAATATCCTGGCTAGCGGGAGACTAAATACGCAGTATTTT. Based on the CDR3 plus reference TRBV14 and TRBJ2-3, the full variable domain is EAGVTQFPSHSVIEKGQTVTLRCDPISGHDNLYWYRRVMGKEIKFLLHFVKESKQDESGMPNNRFLAERTGGTYSTLKVQPAELEDSGVYFCASSPSNILASGRLNTQYFGPGTRLTVL.

This chain uses TRBV4-1 with TRBJ2-7, with D tentatively TRBD1 (6 bases). The V end lost 4 bases, the J end lost 1 base, and 8 bases lay between the germline ends. Germline V CDR1 and CDR2: MGHRA, YSYEKL. This CDR3 contains 13 residues. In DNA, the CDR3 is TGCGCCAGCAGCCTCGGACAGTCCTACGAGCAGTACTTC. Translated, it gives CASSLGQSYEQYF.

The rearrangement uses TRBV11-2 and TRBJ2-2; 8 nucleotides align to TRBD1. Germline V lookup: CDR1 SGHAT, CDR2 FQNNGV. CDR3 length: 16 amino acids. The V segment lost 3 bases and the J segment 1 base; nucleotides outside the gene matches: 4. The CDR3, as DNA: TGTGCCAGCAGCTTTCGCGGGACAGGGAACACCGGGGAGCTGTTTTTT. It yields the protein CASSFRGTGNTGELFF.

This sequence joins TRBV11-2 and TRBJ2-3, with D maybe TRBD1 (6 bases). CDR1 SGHAT and CDR2 FQNNGV come from the germline V gene. The CDR3 covers 15 residues. Trimming stripped 5 bases from V and 2 bases from J, with 14 bases between. The CDR3 bases are TGTGCCAGCAGCCCAACACGGACAGTCACAGATACGCAGTATTTT. It translates to CASSPTRTVTDTQYF.

This chain uses TRBV7-9 with TRBJ2-5; D possibly corresponds to TRBD1 (5 bases). The CDR3 is made up of 15 amino acids. From germline, CDR1 is SEHNR and CDR2 FQNEAQ (reference sequence). Between the trimmed V and J ends, which lost 5 bases and 4 bases, there was a span of 17 bases. CDR3 sequence (DNA): TGTGCCAGCAGCCCAGGGTTTGGGGCAGGAGAGACCCAGTACTTC. Encoded protein: CASSPGFGAGETQYF.

V gene TRBV7-8 combines with J gene TRBJ2-5; D is possibly TRBD1 (5 bases). CDR3 size: 14 residues. Germline V gives CDR1 SGHVS, CDR2 FQNEAQ. The V and J ends lost 3 bases and 4 bases respectively, with 12 bases between them. CDR3 DNA: TGTGCCAGCAGCTTCCCGTTTAGGGGAGAGACCCAGTACTTC. Encoded protein: CASSFPFRGETQYF.

This rearrangement joins TRBV7-2 to TRBJ2-7, with TRBD2 matching over 8 bases. CDR3 size: 17 residues. Per germline, CDR1 SGHTA and CDR2 FQGNSA. The V gene end was trimmed by 0 bases and the J gene end by 4 bases; junction bases not matched to a gene: 11. CDR3 in amino acids: CASSLADGAGGRYEQYF. The CDR3 bases are TGTGCCAGCAGCTTAGCCGACGGGGCGGGAGGTCGGTACGAGCAGTACTTC.

The chain is built from TRBV18 and TRBJ2-2; TRBD1 matches at 12 bases. The CDR3 totals 16 residues. Germline V gene lookup returns CDR1 KGHSH and CDR2 LQKENI. J gave up 8 bases and V 3 bases, and 7 bases lay outside the gene matches. Here the CDR3 reads CASSPPGQGATGELFF. The CDR3, as DNA: TGTGCCAGCTCACCTCCGGGACAGGGGGCAACTGGGGAGCTGTTTTTT.

The DNA for the CDR3 is TGTGCCAGCAGCCCAGGGGCTAGCGGAGTGCATGAGCAGTTCTTC. Its protein product is CASSPGASGVHEQFF. The V and J genes are TRBV5-5 and TRBJ2-1; the D gene is possibly TRBD2 (7 bases). This CDR3 region has 15 residues. From germline, CDR1 is SGHKS and CDR2 YYEKEE (reference sequence). Trimming took 4 bases from V and 8 from J, leaving 19 bases between them.

The chain couples TRBV2 to TRBJ2-1, with a tentative D call TRBD2 (6 bases). The length of the CDR3 is 16 residues. Germline lookup yields CDR1 SNHLY and CDR2 FYNNEI. V lost 4 bases, J lost 0 bases, and 13 bases lay in between. CDR3 sequence reads: CASSAEGLGSYNEQFF. CDR3 coding DNA: TGTGCCAGCAGTGCCGAGGGACTGGGCTCCTACAATGAGCAGTTCTTC.

This clone is judged medium-sized (0.01 to 0.1%). The chain combines TRBV4-2 with TRBJ1-1; weak D call: TRBD1 (5 bases). Trimming cost V 0 bases and J 1 base, with 6 bases left between them. Germline assignment: CDR1 LGHNA and CDR2 YNFKEQ. This CDR3 contains 14 residues. The CDR3 loop reads CASSQDGGNTEAFF. The DNA for the CDR3 is TGTGCCAGCAGCCAAGACGGGGGGAACACTGAAGCTTTCTTT.

This clone occurred once. The chain employs TRBV29-1 and TRBJ2-2, with D tentatively TRBD1 (6 bases). Germline loops: CDR1 SQVTM, CDR2 ANQGSEA. V gave up 4 bases and J gave up 1 base, with 10 bases separating them. CDR3 size: 14 residues. CDR3 sequence: CSVAGTLNTGELFF. In nucleotides, the CDR3 is TGCAGCGTTGCCGGGACACTGAACACCGGGGAGCTGTTTTTT.

This sequence joins TRBV19 and TRBJ1-5, with D perhaps TRBD1 (5 bases). Trimming cost V 5 bases and J 5 bases, with 13 bases left between them. Germline loops: CDR1 LNHDA, CDR2 SQIVND (reference sequence). There are 14 residues in the CDR3. DNA for the CDR3: TGTGCCAGTAGTTCGACAGCCGATTATCAGCCCCAGCATTTT. Translated, it gives CASSSTADYQPQHF. The full variable domain, rest sourced from reference TRBV19 and TRBJ1-5, is DGGITQSPKYLFRKEGQNVTLSCEQNLNHDAMYWYRQDPGQGLRLIYYSQIVNDFQKGDIAEGYSVSREKKESFPLTVTSAQKNPTAFYLCASSSTADYQPQHFGDGTRLSIL.